This T cell receptor (beta chain) was sequenced for a study of cytomegalovirus exposure and HLA in healthy donors. Study details: Assignment to the Caucasian-associated ancestry cluster applied to approximately 80% of the 350 to 500 genotyped donors.

This clone appeared a few times. Its antigen remains unknown. Regarding donors, all were healthy bone marrow donors. It was with 60 Vbeta and 13 Jbeta primers that the PCR ran. Profiling relied on immunoSEQ multiplex PCR, and the TCRdb table lists in-frame clones only, not all of them. The sample has fewer than 200,000 clones, roughly four fifths seen once. The study's findings and limits: Later, TCR association rates were found to vary by HLA locus, highest for DRB1 and lowest for HLA-C. In presence/absence analyses, roughly uniform sequencing depth across donors was assumed.

The CDR3 is 17 residues long. The germline gives CDR1 SGHRS, CDR2 YFSETQ. Germline trimming cut 9 bases from V and 3 bases from J; bases unmatched to any gene: 17. V and J are TRBV5-1 and TRBJ2-5, with 10 bases lining up with TRBD2. The receptor was derived from a man aged 18 to 30 in good health and CMV-seronegative. Sample: PBMCs. Written as DNA, the CDR3 is TGCGCCACCTCACTCGTGGGGGCTAGCGGGAGAAAAGAGACCCAGTACTTC. This codes for CATSLVGASGRKETQYF.